A single sample is the source of the 4 T cell receptor beta chains below, sequenced in a study of T cells in localized non-small cell lung cancer. Clones were sequenced by immunoSEQ multiplex PCR, and TCRdb holds only the in-frame ones, with some missing. The repertoire holds 86,000 or so clones, with approximately 85% as singletons. Sequenced here: peripheral blood, sampled before any cancer treatment. The source is a man between 40 and 70 years old with stage I lung adenocarcinoma.

This clone was observed a few times. The rearrangement links TRBV2 to TRBJ1-5; a possible D gene is TRBD1 (5 bases). From germline, CDR1 is SNHLY and CDR2 FYNNEI. The CDR3 length is 13 residues. V lost 3 bases and J lost 5, with 8 bases in between. The chain's CDR3 is CASSEVRDQPQHF. The CDR3 nucleotides are TGTGCCAGCAGTGAGGTCAGGGATCAGCCCCAGCATTTT.

Concerning this clone: Other DNA sequences in this specimen translate into the identical CDR3. Here the CDR3 reads CASSVGDTQYF. The CDR3 bases are TGTGCCAGCAGCGTGGGGGATACGCAGTATTTT. The chain employs TRBV9 and TRBJ2-3; D is undetermined. V lost 2 bases and J 6 bases, leaving 4 bases between the germline ends. This CDR3 spans 11 amino acids. Germline lookup yields CDR1 SGDLS and CDR2 YYNGEE.

CDR3: CASSPSANTEAFF. The CDR3 bases are TGTGCCAGCTCACCATCCGCGAACACTGAAGCTTTCTTT. J is TRBJ1-1 and V is TRBV18; D not certain. The V end was cut by 2 bases, the J end by 1 base, with 5 bases between. The CDR3 runs 13 residues. Looked up from germline, CDR1 is KGHSH and CDR2 is LQKENI.

The chain carries TRBV6-1 and TRBJ1-3; D might be TRBD1 (5 bases). Germline lookup yields CDR1 MNHNS and CDR2 SASEGT. The CDR3 totals 15 residues. The V end lost 7 bases, the J end lost 0 bases, and 13 bases lay between the germline ends. This chain's CDR3 is CASTGAMGSGNTIYF. The CDR3 DNA reads TGTGCCAGCACCGGGGCCATGGGCTCTGGAAACACCATATATTTT.